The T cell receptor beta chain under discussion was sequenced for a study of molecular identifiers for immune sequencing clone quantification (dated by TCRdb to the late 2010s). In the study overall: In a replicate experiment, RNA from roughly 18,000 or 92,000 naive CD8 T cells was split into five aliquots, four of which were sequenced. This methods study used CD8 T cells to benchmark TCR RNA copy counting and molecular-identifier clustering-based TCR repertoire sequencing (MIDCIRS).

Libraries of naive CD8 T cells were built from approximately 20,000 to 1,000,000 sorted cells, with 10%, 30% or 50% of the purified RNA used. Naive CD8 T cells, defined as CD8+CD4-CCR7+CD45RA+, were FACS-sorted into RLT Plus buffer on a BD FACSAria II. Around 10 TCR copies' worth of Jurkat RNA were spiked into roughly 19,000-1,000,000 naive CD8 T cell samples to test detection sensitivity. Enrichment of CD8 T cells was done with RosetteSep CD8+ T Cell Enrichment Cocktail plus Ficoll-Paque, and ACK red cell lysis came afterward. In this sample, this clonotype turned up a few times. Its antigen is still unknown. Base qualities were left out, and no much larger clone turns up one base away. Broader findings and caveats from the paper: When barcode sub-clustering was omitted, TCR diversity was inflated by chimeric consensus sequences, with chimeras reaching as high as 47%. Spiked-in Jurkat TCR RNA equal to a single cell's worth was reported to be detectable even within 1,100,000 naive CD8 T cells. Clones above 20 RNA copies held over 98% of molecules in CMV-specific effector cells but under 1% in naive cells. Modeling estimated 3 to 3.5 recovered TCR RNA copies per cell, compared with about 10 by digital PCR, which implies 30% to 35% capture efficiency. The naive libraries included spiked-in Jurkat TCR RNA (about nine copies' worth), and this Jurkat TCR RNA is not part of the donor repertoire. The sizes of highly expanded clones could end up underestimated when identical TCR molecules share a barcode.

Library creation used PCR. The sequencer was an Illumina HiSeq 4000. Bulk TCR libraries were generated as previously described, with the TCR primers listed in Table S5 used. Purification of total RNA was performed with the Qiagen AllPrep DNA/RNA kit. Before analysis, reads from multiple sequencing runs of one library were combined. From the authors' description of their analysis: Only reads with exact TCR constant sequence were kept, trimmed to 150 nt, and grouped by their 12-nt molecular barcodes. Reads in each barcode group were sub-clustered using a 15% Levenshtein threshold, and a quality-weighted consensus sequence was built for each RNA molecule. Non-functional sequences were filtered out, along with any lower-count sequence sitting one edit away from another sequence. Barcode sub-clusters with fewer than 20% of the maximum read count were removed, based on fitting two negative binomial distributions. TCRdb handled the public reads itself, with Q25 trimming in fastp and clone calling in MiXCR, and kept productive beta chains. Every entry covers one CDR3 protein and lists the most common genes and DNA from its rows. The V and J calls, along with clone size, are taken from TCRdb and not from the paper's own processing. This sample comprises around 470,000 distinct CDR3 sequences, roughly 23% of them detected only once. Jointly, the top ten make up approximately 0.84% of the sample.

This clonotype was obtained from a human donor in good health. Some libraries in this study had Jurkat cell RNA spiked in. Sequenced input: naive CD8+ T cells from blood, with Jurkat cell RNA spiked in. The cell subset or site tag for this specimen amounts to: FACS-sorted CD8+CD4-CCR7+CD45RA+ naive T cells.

CDR3 loop: CATAPGSRVEQYF. The nucleotide sequence is TGTGCCACAGCACCAGGGTCTCGGGTGGAGCAGTACTTC. The V gene is TRBV6-5 and the J gene is TRBJ2-7; TRBD1 is a possible D gene, resting on 5 matching bases. The germline V gene specifies MNHEY as CDR1 and SVGAGI as CDR2. The trim is 10 bases for V and 7 bases for J, with a gap of 20 bases between the germline ends. From its cysteine to its phenylalanine, the CDR3 spans 13 amino acids. The only DNA kept is the CDR3, 39 bases in frame from the first base.